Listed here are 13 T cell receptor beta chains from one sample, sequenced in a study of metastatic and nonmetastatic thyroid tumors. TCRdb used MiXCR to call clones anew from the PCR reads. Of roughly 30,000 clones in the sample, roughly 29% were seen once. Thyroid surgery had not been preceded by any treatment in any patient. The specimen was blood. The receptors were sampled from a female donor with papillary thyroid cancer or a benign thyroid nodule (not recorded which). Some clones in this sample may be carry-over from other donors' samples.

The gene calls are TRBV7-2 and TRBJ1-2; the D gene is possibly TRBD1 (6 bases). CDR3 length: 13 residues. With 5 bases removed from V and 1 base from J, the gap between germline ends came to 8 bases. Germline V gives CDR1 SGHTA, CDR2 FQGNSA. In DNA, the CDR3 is TGTGCCAGCAGCCAGGGGCATAACTATGGCTACACCTTC. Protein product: CASSQGHNYGYTF.

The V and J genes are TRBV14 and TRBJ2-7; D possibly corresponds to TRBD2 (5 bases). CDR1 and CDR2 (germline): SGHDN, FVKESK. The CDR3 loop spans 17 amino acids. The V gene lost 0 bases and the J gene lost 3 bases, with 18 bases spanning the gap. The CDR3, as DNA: TGTGCCAGCAGCCAAGATTACCGGGAACGCAGGAACTACGAGCAGTACTTC. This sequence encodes CASSQDYRERRNYEQYF.

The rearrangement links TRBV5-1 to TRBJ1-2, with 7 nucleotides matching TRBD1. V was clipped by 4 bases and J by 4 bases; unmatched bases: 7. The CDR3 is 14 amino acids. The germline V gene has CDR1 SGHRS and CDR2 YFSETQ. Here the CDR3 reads CASSQGQATYGYTF. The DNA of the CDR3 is TGCGCCAGCAGCCAAGGACAGGCGACCTATGGCTACACCTTC.

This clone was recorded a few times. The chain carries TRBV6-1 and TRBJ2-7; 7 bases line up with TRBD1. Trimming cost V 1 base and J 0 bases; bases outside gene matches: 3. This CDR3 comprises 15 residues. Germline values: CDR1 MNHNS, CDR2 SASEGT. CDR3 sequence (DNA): TGTGCCAGCAGTGAAGAGGGGGCCGCCTCCTACGAGCAGTACTTC. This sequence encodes CASSEEGAASYEQYF.

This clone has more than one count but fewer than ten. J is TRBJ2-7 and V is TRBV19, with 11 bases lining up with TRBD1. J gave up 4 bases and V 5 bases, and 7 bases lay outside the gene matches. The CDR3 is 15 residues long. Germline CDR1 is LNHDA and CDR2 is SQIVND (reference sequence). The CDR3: CASSPRTGGSYEQYF. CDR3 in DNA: TGTGCCAGTAGTCCCCGGACAGGGGGCTCTTACGAGCAGTACTTC.

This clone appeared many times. CDR3 in DNA: TGCAGTGCTAGAGATGTCTCACGTGGCTACACCTTC. This translates into CSARDVSRGYTF. The rearrangement joins TRBV20-1 to TRBJ1-2; D remains unclear. The length of the CDR3 is 12 residues. The ends were cut back, 0 bases at V and 7 bases at J, with 9 bases in the middle. Germline V gene lookup returns CDR1 DFQATT and CDR2 SNEGSKA (reference sequence).

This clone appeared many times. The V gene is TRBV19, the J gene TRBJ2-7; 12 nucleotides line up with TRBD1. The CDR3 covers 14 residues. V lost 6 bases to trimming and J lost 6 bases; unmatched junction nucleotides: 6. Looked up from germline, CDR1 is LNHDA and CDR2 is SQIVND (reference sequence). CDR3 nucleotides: TGTGCCAGTAGAACCGGGACAGGGGGCGTCGAGCAGTACTTC. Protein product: CASRTGTGGVEQYF.

The CDR3 DNA is TGTGCCAGCAGCTTATCCGGGGTGGACACCGGGGAGCTGTTTTTT. It encodes CASSLSGVDTGELFF. V gene TRBV7-9 combines with J gene TRBJ2-2, with D tentatively TRBD2 (5 bases). With 2 bases removed from V and 3 bases from J, the gap between germline ends came to 10 bases. The V gene's germline CDR1 is SEHNR and CDR2 FQNEAQ (reference sequence). The CDR3 runs 15 residues.

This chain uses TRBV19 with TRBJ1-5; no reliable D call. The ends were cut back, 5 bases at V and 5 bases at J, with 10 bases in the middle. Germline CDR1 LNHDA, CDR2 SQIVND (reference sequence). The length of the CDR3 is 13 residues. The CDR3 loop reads CASSWELYQPQHF. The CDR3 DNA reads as TGTGCCAGTAGTTGGGAGCTTTATCAGCCCCAGCATTTT. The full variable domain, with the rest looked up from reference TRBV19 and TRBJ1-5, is DGGITQSPKYLFRKEGQNVTLSCEQNLNHDAMYWYRQDPGQGLRLIYYSQIVNDFQKGDIAEGYSVSREKKESFPLTVTSAQKNPTAFYLCASSWELYQPQHFGDGTRLSIL.

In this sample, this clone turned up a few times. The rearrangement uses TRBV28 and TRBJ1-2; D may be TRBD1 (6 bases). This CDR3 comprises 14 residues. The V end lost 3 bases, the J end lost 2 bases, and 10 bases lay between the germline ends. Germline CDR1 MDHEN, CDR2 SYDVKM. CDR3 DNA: TGTGCCAGCAGTTTCTCGACAGGAAACTATGGCTACACCTTC. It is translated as CASSFSTGNYGYTF.

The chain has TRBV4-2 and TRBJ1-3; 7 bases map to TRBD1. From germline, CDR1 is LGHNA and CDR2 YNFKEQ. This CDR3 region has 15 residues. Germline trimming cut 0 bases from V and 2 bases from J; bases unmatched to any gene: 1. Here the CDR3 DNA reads TGTGCCAGCAGCCAAGAAGACAGGGCTGGAAACACCATATATTTT. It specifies CASSQEDRAGNTIYF.

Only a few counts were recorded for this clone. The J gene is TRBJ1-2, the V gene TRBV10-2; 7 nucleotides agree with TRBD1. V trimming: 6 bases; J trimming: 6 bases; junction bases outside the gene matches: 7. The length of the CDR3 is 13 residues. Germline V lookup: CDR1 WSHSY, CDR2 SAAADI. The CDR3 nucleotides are TGCGCCAGCAGAAGAGGGACAGAAGATGGCTACACCTTC. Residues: CASRRGTEDGYTF.

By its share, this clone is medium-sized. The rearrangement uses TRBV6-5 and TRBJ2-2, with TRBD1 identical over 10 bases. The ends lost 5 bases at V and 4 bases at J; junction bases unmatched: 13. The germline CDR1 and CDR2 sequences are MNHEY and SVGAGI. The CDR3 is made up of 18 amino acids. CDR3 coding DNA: TGTGCCAGCAGTCCCGCGACGACCGGGACAGGGGTCACCGGGGAGCTGTTTTTT. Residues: CASSPATTGTGVTGELFF.